These 2 T cell receptor beta chains were sequenced from one sample in a study of blood T cell repertoires in COVID-19. Sequencing was performed with immunoSEQ multiplex PCR; in TCRdb, only in-frame clones are kept and a portion is missing. The sample shows approximately 170,000 clones, around 81% of them seen only once. The sample comprised peripheral blood. Source of these receptors: a man between 65 and 79 years old who had recovered from COVID-19.

The DNA of the CDR3 is TGTGCCAGCAGCCAGCGCGACGAACTAGTCTGGAGGTCAGATACGCAGTATTTT. Translation: CASSQRDELVWRSDTQYF. This chain links TRBV3-1 (or the pseudogene TRBV3-2) with TRBJ2-3, with a weak D call TRBD2 (5 bases). This CDR3 has 18 amino acids. Trimming took 3 bases from V and 4 from J, leaving 23 bases between them. CDR1 LGHDT and CDR2 YNNKEL come from the germline V gene (reference sequence).

This clone appeared a few times. This chain connects TRBV6-1 to TRBJ1-5; 7 bases line up with TRBD1. The germline gives CDR1 MNHNS, CDR2 SASEGT. This CDR3 region has 15 residues. The V segment lost 0 bases and the J segment 6 bases; nucleotides outside the gene matches: 5. The CDR3 DNA follows: TGTGCCAGCAGTGAAGCGCTGACAGGGATTCAGCCCCAGCATTTT. Translation gives CASSEALTGIQPQHF.